The 18 T cell receptor beta chains below come from one sample, sequenced in a study of human T cells and chemical hapten exposure. TCRdb used MiXCR to reprocess the RACE reads, holding one entry per CDR3 protein. The sample yields approximately 88,000 distinct CDR3 sequences, over 10% seen once. The time point: patch test 3, about 24 weeks after DPC sensitization. Treatment: therapeutic diphenylcyclopropenone sensitization with weekly scalp DPC. The sequencing used whole blood, collected in connection with sensitization to the hapten diphenylcyclopropenone (DPC). Every receptor here comes from a woman in her 50s with alopecia areata. Some clones in this sample may be carry-over from other donors' samples.

This clonotype appeared many times. This rearrangement joins TRBV5-1 to TRBJ2-4, with a weak D call TRBD1 (6 bases). Germline CDR1 reads SGHRS; CDR2 reads YFSETQ. With 4 bases removed from V and 0 bases from J, the gap between germline ends came to 8 bases. The CDR3 loop spans 14 amino acids. CDR3 nucleotide sequence: TGCGCCAGCAGCCCAGGGGAAGCCAAAAACATTCAGTACTTC. It specifies CASSPGEAKNIQYF.

CDR3 in amino acids: CASSETSGPANEQFF. The CDR3 DNA reads TGCGCCAGCAGCGAAACTAGCGGGCCTGCCAATGAGCAGTTCTTC. The chain joins TRBV5-1 to TRBJ2-1, with 9 bases fitting TRBD2. Germline values: CDR1 SGHRS, CDR2 YFSETQ. The CDR3 runs to 15 residues. Germline trimming cut 4 bases from V and 6 bases from J; bases unmatched to any gene: 8. Variable domain in full (rest from reference TRBV5-1 and TRBJ2-1): KAGVTQTPRYLIKTRGQQVTLSCSPISGHRSVSWYQQTPGQGLQFLFEYFSETQRNKGNFPGRFSGRQFSNSRSEMNVSTLELGDSALYLCASSETSGPANEQFFGPGTRLTVL.

Many counts were recorded for this clonotype. The rearrangement links TRBV29-1 to TRBJ1-2; 9 bases map to TRBD1. Trimming removed 5 bases from V and 7 bases from J; junction bases left unmatched: 11. The CDR3 extends over 14 amino acids. The germline V gene encodes CDR1 SQVTM and CDR2 ANQGSEA. DNA for the CDR3: TGCAGCGTTCCCGGGACAGGGAGCTCCGCTGGCTACACCTTC. Translation gives CSVPGTGSSAGYTF.

V is TRBV5-5 and J is TRBJ2-2, with D possibly TRBD1 on 5 matching bases. Germline CDR1 and CDR2: SGHKS and YYEKEE (reference sequence). This CDR3 spans 15 amino acids. The germline V and J ends were trimmed by 0 bases and 1 base, with 7 bases remaining between them. The CDR3 sequence: CASSLVTGNTGELFF. CDR3 coding DNA: TGTGCCAGCAGCTTGGTAACAGGGAACACCGGGGAGCTGTTTTTT.

The CDR3 protein is CASSSREPGAEAFF. The CDR3 bases are TGCGCCAGCAGCTCTCGAGAACCTGGGGCTGAAGCTTTCTTT. The V and J genes are TRBV5-1 and TRBJ1-1; D is unclear. Trimming cost V 3 bases and J 6 bases, with 15 bases left between them. CDR1 SGHRS and CDR2 YFSETQ come from the germline V gene. The CDR3 length is 14 residues.

The chain couples TRBV5-4 to TRBJ2-1; D is possibly TRBD2 (5 bases). CDR1 and CDR2 from the germline V gene are SGHNT and YYREEE (reference sequence). V dropped 1 base and J dropped 6 bases, with 14 bases sitting between them. The CDR3 loop spans 15 amino acids. CDR3 amino acids: CASSLRSGHTNEQFF. CDR3 bases: TGTGCCAGCAGCTTGAGGAGCGGTCATACCAATGAGCAGTTCTTC. Full variable domain (outside the CDR3, taken from reference TRBV5-4 and TRBJ2-1): ETGVTQSPTHLIKTRGQQVTLRCSSQSGHNTVSWYQQALGQGPQFIFQYYREEENGRGNFPPRFSGLQFPNYSSELNVNALELDDSALYLCASSLRSGHTNEQFFGPGTRLTVL.

This clonotype was detected only a few times. This chain uses TRBV9 with TRBJ2-1, with no clear D. Germline CDR1 and CDR2: SGDLS and YYNGEE. The CDR3 has 11 residues. The ends were cut back, 0 bases at V and 8 bases at J, with 3 bases in the middle. The CDR3 DNA reads TGTGCCAGCAGCGTAGAATATGAGCAGTTCTTC. Protein sequence: CASSVEYEQFF.

This clonotype was found many times. The rearrangement joins TRBV7-9 to TRBJ2-7; 10 bases align to TRBD2. The V segment lost 8 bases and the J segment 9 bases; nucleotides outside the gene matches: 16. Germline V lookup: CDR1 SEHNR, CDR2 FQNEAQ (reference sequence). The CDR3 consists of 15 residues. CDR3 in amino acids: CASSLAGGLAPPQYF. The DNA of the CDR3 is TGTGCCAGCTCCTTAGCGGGAGGACTCGCCCCCCCGCAGTACTTC. Variable domain in full (rest from reference TRBV7-9 and TRBJ2-7): DTGVSQNPRHKITKRGQNVTFRCDPISEHNRLYWYRQTLGQGPEFLTYFQNEAQLEKSRLLSDRFSAERPKGSFSTLEIQRTEQGDSAMYLCASSLAGGLAPPQYFGPGTRLTVT.

This clonotype has more than one count but fewer than ten. For the CDR3, the DNA is TGCAGTGCTAGCCCCTTAGGGATCCAAGAGACCCAGTACTTC. This gives the protein CSASPLGIQETQYF. This chain uses TRBV20-1 with TRBJ2-5; D ambiguous. Trimming pared 3 bases from V and 1 base from J, leaving 12 bases between. This CDR3 contains 14 residues. CDR1 and CDR2 from the germline V gene are DFQATT and SNEGSKA (reference sequence).

This clonotype was observed many times. The rearrangement uses TRBV4-2 and TRBJ1-1, with a weak D call TRBD1 (5 bases). V lost 8 bases, J lost 0 bases, and 13 bases lay in between. Germline V gene data show CDR1 as LGHNA and CDR2 as YNFKEQ. The CDR3 is 14 residues long. Here the CDR3 reads CASGRPGLNTEAFF. The CDR3 coding sequence is TGTGCCAGCGGACGACCGGGGCTGAACACTGAAGCTTTCTTT.

This clonotype was seen many times. V usage is TRBV3-1 and J usage is TRBJ2-1, with 7 bases aligning to TRBD2. Trimming removed 1 base from V and 6 bases from J; junction bases left unmatched: 9. The germline gives CDR1 LGHDT, CDR2 YNNKEL (reference sequence). The CDR3 has 16 residues. DNA for the CDR3: TGTGCCAGCAGCCAAGGCCGGGACTACCTGGTCAATGAGCAGTTCTTC. Its protein product is CASSQGRDYLVNEQFF.

V usage is TRBV21-1 and J usage is TRBJ2-1; the table assigns TRBD2, which was not confirmed against the DNA. TRBV21-1 is an annotated pseudogene. CDR3 length: 13 residues. The CDR3 is CASFWTSPNEQFF. CDR3 coding DNA: TGTGCCAGCTTTTGGACTAGTCCCAATGAGCAGTTCTTC.

This clonotype occurred a few times. The rearrangement links TRBV11-2 to TRBJ1-4, with no clear D. The CDR3 sequence is 15 residues long. V was trimmed by 2 bases and J by 2 bases, leaving 9 bases between them. Germline CDR1 reads SGHAT; CDR2 reads FQNNGV. CDR3 protein: CASSLSSLTNEKLFF. The DNA for the CDR3 is TGTGCCAGCAGCTTATCCAGCCTCACTAATGAAAAACTGTTTTTT.

The chain couples TRBV20-1 to TRBJ1-2; D remains unclear. Germline V CDR1 and CDR2: DFQATT, SNEGSKA (reference sequence). V lost 0 bases, J lost 7 bases, and 6 bases lay in between. This CDR3 is 11 amino acids long. CDR3 sequence reads: CSAREGSGYTF. The CDR3 DNA reads TGCAGTGCTAGAGAGGGGTCTGGCTACACCTTC.

This clonotype was found a few times. This sequence joins TRBV7-9 and TRBJ1-2; D is ambiguous. CDR3 size: 15 residues. The V end lost 5 bases, the J end lost 8 bases, and 21 bases lay between the germline ends. Germline V CDR1 and CDR2: SEHNR, FQNEAQ (reference sequence). The CDR3, as DNA: TGTGCCAGCAGCCAGCACCACCGATATGGCGGGGGCTACACCTTC. It codes for CASSQHHRYGGGYTF.

This clonotype appeared many times. V is TRBV29-1 and J is TRBJ2-1; the D gene is possibly TRBD2 (6 bases). Germline-derived CDR1 and CDR2 are SQVTM and ANQGSEA. Trimming took 5 bases from V and 5 from J, leaving 16 bases between them. The length of the CDR3 is 14 residues. The CDR3 nucleotides read TGCAGCGTTCTGCTTAGCGGAAGAGACAATGAGCAGTTCTTC. As protein: CSVLLSGRDNEQFF.

With respect to this clonotype: A much larger clone lies a single base off, so this may be a read error. The chain couples TRBV19 to TRBJ2-6, with 7 bases that match TRBD1. This CDR3 comprises 19 residues. J was trimmed by 4 bases and V by 8 bases; bases with no gene match: 20. Germline V lookup: CDR1 LNHDA, CDR2 SQIVND (reference sequence). DNA of the CDR3: TGTGCCAGTGGTAGCAGGGACAGCTCTTCCCTCTCGGGGGCCAACGTCCTGACTTTC. Translated: CASGSRDSSSLSGANVLTF.

The genes are TRBV12-3 or TRBV12-4 and TRBJ2-2, with 7 positions matching TRBD1. Germline trimming cut 4 bases from V and 2 bases from J; bases unmatched to any gene: 4. The CDR3 has 15 residues. As DNA, the CDR3 is TGTGCCAGCAGTTCCCGACAGGGTAACACCGGGGAGCTGTTTTTT. Encoded protein: CASSSRQGNTGELFF.